Listed here are 23 T cell receptor beta chains from one sample, sequenced in a study of T cell changes during pregnancy in multiple sclerosis. TCRdb's table, derived via immunoSEQ multiplex PCR, lists solely in-frame clones and lacks some. This sample carries about 70,000 clones, about nine tenths of them seen once, and the ten largest clones take 0.25% to 0.3%. Sample: CD4+ T cells from peripheral blood mononuclear cells, taken after pregnancy. The source is a female donor with multiple sclerosis, enrolled in a pregnancy study.

The genes are TRBV28 and TRBJ1-5, with 8 bases that match TRBD1. Losses at the gene ends were 5 bases for V and 6 bases for J; bases not matched to a gene: 6. The CDR3 consists of 14 residues. Germline V lookup: CDR1 MDHEN, CDR2 SYDVKM. The CDR3 sequence: CASSPDRGSQPQHF. CDR3 nucleotides: TGTGCCAGCAGTCCCGACAGGGGAAGTCAGCCCCAGCATTTT.

This rearrangement joins TRBV5-4 to TRBJ1-4; 8 nucleotides align to TRBD1. The junction had 5 bases not matched to a gene; V was cut back by 4 bases and J by 3 bases. The CDR3 sequence is 15 residues long. Germline V gene sequence: CDR1 SGHNT, CDR2 YYREEE (reference sequence). CDR3 bases: TGTGCCAGCAGCCTGAGGACAGGGTCTAATGAAAAACTGTTTTTT. Residues: CASSLRTGSNEKLFF.

The rearrangement joins TRBV5-5 to TRBJ1-1; D remains unclear. Germline V gene lookup returns CDR1 SGHKS and CDR2 YYEKEE (reference sequence). This CDR3 spans 16 amino acids. V was pared by 3 bases and J by 1 base, with 16 bases between. The CDR3 region is CASSSILGRSNTEAFF. The CDR3, as DNA: TGTGCCAGCAGCTCTATCCTGGGGAGGTCGAACACTGAAGCTTTCTTT.

The gene calls are TRBV6-1 and TRBJ2-1; 8 bases fit TRBD2. With 4 bases clipped from V and 0 bases from J, the junction kept 5 bases outside the gene matches. Germline lookup yields CDR1 MNHNS and CDR2 SASEGT. The CDR3 runs to 16 residues. CDR3 nucleotides: TGTGCCAGCAGTGTTAGCGGGATGAGCTCCTACAATGAGCAGTTCTTC. It translates to CASSVSGMSSYNEQFF.

The chain uses TRBV19 and TRBJ2-1; 12 bases agree with TRBD2. Germline V gives CDR1 LNHDA, CDR2 SQIVND (reference sequence). J lost 8 bases, V lost 4 bases, and 9 bases had no gene match. This CDR3 is built from 16 residues. CDR3 residues: CASSNSGTSGWDEQFF. In DNA, the CDR3 is TGTGCCAGTAGTAACTCCGGGACTAGCGGGTGGGATGAGCAGTTCTTC.

The chain couples TRBV19 to TRBJ1-5; a possible D gene is TRBD1 (6 bases). The CDR3 contains 16 residues. Germline V gene sequence: CDR1 LNHDA, CDR2 SQIVND (reference sequence). The V gene lost 0 bases and the J gene lost 2 bases, with 11 bases spanning the gap. Here the CDR3 DNA reads TGTGCCAGTAGTATAGAGCGGACAGCAGGCAATCAGCCCCAGCATTTT. It encodes CASSIERTAGNQPQHF.

The gene calls are TRBV30 and TRBJ2-4; D gene unclear. Germline V gene data show CDR1 as GTSNPN and CDR2 as SVGIG (reference sequence). This CDR3 has 14 amino acids. V was clipped by 3 bases and J by 4 bases, with 13 bases between them. In DNA, the CDR3 is TGTGCCTGGAGCGAGAGACAAGGAAAAAACATTCAGTACTTC. Translation gives CAWSERQGKNIQYF.

The rearrangement uses TRBV2 and TRBJ1-5; a weak D match, TRBD1 (6 bases). This CDR3 spans 16 amino acids. From germline, CDR1 is SNHLY and CDR2 FYNNEI. Trimming stripped 4 bases from V and 6 bases from J, with 19 bases between. The chain's CDR3 is CASSGDHREIGQPQHF. The CDR3 nucleotides are TGTGCCAGCAGTGGAGATCACAGGGAGATCGGTCAGCCCCAGCATTTT.

The gene calls are TRBV2 and TRBJ2-5; D is uncertain. The CDR3 contains 16 residues. In germline, CDR1 is SNHLY, CDR2 FYNNEI. Deletions cut 2 bases from V and 3 bases from J, with 16 bases between. CDR3 in amino acids: CASSELVVLLKETQYF. In DNA, the CDR3 is TGTGCCAGCAGTGAATTAGTGGTCCTGCTTAAAGAGACCCAGTACTTC.

The CDR3 DNA reads TGCGCCAGCAGCTTGGATCCGGGACAGGCCTACGAGCAGTACTTC. Translating gives CASSLDPGQAYEQYF. The J gene is TRBJ2-7, the V gene TRBV5-1; 8 bases match TRBD1. Trimming took 0 bases from V and 2 from J; bases not matched to a gene: 4. CDR1 and CDR2 from the germline V gene are SGHRS and YFSETQ. CDR3 length equals 15 residues.

The chain has TRBV28 and TRBJ1-4; D ambiguous. Per the germline V gene, CDR1 is MDHEN and CDR2 is SYDVKM. The V gene lost 6 bases and the J gene lost 2 bases, with 7 bases spanning the gap. The CDR3 covers 13 residues. Written as DNA, the CDR3 is TGTGCCAGCAGCCGGGGTACTAATGAAAAACTGTTTTTT. This translates into CASSRGTNEKLFF. Full variable domain (rest looked up from reference TRBV28 and TRBJ1-4): DVKVTQSSRYLVKRTGEKVFLECVQDMDHENMFWYRQDPGLGLRLIYFSYDVKMKEKGDIPEGYSVSREKKERFSLILESASTNQTSMYLCASSRGTNEKLFFGSGTQLSVL.

Here the CDR3 DNA reads TGTGCCAGCAGTTACTCGGGCAGGGGGCACTACGAGCAGTACTTC. Amino acids: CASSYSGRGHYEQYF. V usage is TRBV6-5 and J usage is TRBJ2-7, with 8 bases lining up with TRBD1. Germline V CDR1 and CDR2: MNHEY, SVGAGI. J gave up 3 bases and V 0 bases, and 4 bases lay outside the gene matches. The CDR3 consists of 15 residues.

The rearrangement joins TRBV12-2 to TRBJ2-2; TRBD1 is taken as the D call from the table, unchecked against the DNA. TRBV12-2 is marked as a pseudogene. This CDR3 has 16 residues. CDR3 bases: TGTGCAAGTCGATCGAGGGACAGGGGGCTTGACGGGGAGCTGTTTTTT. Protein: CASRSRDRGLDGELFF.

The chain uses TRBV30 and TRBJ1-1; 10 bases align to TRBD1. The CDR3 loop spans 16 amino acids. The V and J ends lost 3 bases and 1 base, in that order; junction bases with no gene match: 8. In germline, CDR1 is GTSNPN, CDR2 SVGIG (reference sequence). CDR3 region: CAWSSGTGAPNTEAFF. The CDR3 DNA reads TGTGCCTGGAGCTCCGGGACAGGGGCGCCGAACACTGAAGCTTTCTTT.

J is TRBJ2-2 and V is TRBV5-1; TRBD2 aligns across 9 bases. Germline loops: CDR1 SGHRS, CDR2 YFSETQ. Unmatched junction bases numbered 5, after V lost 4 bases and J lost 4 bases. The CDR3 sequence is 15 residues long. The CDR3 is CASSETSGITGELFF. Here the CDR3 DNA reads TGCGCCAGCAGCGAGACTAGCGGTATCACCGGGGAGCTGTTTTTT. The entire variable domain, with the rest obtained from reference TRBV5-1 and TRBJ2-2, is as follows: KAGVTQTPRYLIKTRGQQVTLSCSPISGHRSVSWYQQTPGQGLQFLFEYFSETQRNKGNFPGRFSGRQFSNSRSEMNVSTLELGDSALYLCASSETSGITGELFFGEGSRLTVL.

The rearrangement uses TRBV30 and TRBJ1-1; D might be TRBD1 (5 bases). This CDR3 region has 14 residues. V lost 8 bases to trimming and J lost 0 bases, with 16 bases between them. Germline CDR1 reads GTSNPN; CDR2 reads SVGIG (reference sequence). The CDR3 here is CAHGGVGVNTEAFF. DNA of the CDR3: TGTGCCCATGGGGGGGTAGGGGTGAACACTGAAGCTTTCTTT.

The chain employs TRBV28 and TRBJ2-7; 7 bases agree with TRBD1. V lost 6 bases and J lost 1; bases outside the gene matches: 9. There are 15 residues in the CDR3. CDR1 is MDHEN and CDR2 is SYDVKM in the germline V gene. The CDR3 nucleotides are TGTGCCAGCAGAGGTAGACAGGGTAGATCCTACGAGCAGTACTTC. Translation: CASRGRQGRSYEQYF. Combining the CDR3 with reference TRBV28 and TRBJ2-7 gives the whole variable domain DVKVTQSSRYLVKRTGEKVFLECVQDMDHENMFWYRQDPGLGLRLIYFSYDVKMKEKGDIPEGYSVSREKKERFSLILESASTNQTSMYLCASRGRQGRSYEQYFGPGTRLTVT.

V and J are TRBV30 and TRBJ1-2; 9 positions match TRBD1. Germline CDR1 and CDR2: GTSNPN and SVGIG (reference sequence). The CDR3 is 15 amino acids. V was clipped by 0 bases and J by 12 bases; unmatched bases: 14. In DNA, the CDR3 is TGTGCCTGGAGTGTGGGGGGACAGGGCCACGGTGAGAACACCTTC. Protein product: CAWSVGGQGHGENTF.

Of note for this clone: A junction end diverges from the germline sequence, so it may reflect a read error. The rearrangement uses TRBV6-5 and TRBJ1-1; 11 bases map to TRBD1. The CDR3 covers 13 residues. Germline V gene data show CDR1 as MNHEY and CDR2 as SVGAGI. The CDR3 nucleotides are TGTGTCAGCAGCTCGGACAGGGGGCGAGTAGCTTTCTTT. Protein product: CVSSSDRGRVAFF.

The chain carries TRBV5-1 and TRBJ2-5; TRBD1 matches at 7 bases. Germline V gene data show CDR1 as SGHRS and CDR2 as YFSETQ. CDR3 length: 17 amino acids. V shed 1 base and J 1 base; nucleotides not matched to a gene: 10. The CDR3 loop is CASSLNRGHSFQETQYF. As DNA, the CDR3 is TGCGCCAGCAGCTTGAACAGGGGCCATTCCTTCCAAGAGACCCAGTACTTC.

V is TRBV9 and J is TRBJ2-5, with TRBD2 matching over 8 bases. The V gene end was trimmed by 2 bases and the J gene end by 0 bases; junction bases not matched to a gene: 0. CDR1 and CDR2 from the germline V gene are SGDLS and YYNGEE. This CDR3 has 14 residues. The CDR3 sequence is CASSVTSDQETQYF. In nucleotides, the CDR3 is TGTGCCAGCAGCGTGACTAGCGACCAAGAGACCCAGTACTTC. Full variable domain (rest looked up from reference TRBV9 and TRBJ2-5): DSGVTQTPKHLITATGQRVTLRCSPRSGDLSVYWYQQSLDQGLQFLIQYYNGEERAKGNILERFSAQQFPDLHSELNLSSLELGDSALYFCASSVTSDQETQYFGPGTRLLVL.

V gene TRBV5-4 combines with J gene TRBJ2-7; 14 positions agree with TRBD2. CDR3 length equals 15 residues. Losses at the gene ends were 0 bases for V and 7 bases for J; bases not matched to a gene: 3. Germline V gives CDR1 SGHNT, CDR2 YYREEE (reference sequence). The CDR3 nucleotides are TGTGCCAGCAGCTTGGAGGGACTAGCGGGAGTGGAGCAGTACTTC. Amino acids: CASSLEGLAGVEQYF. Using reference TRBV5-4 and TRBJ2-7 for the parts outside the CDR3, the full variable domain is ETGVTQSPTHLIKTRGQQVTLRCSSQSGHNTVSWYQQALGQGPQFIFQYYREEENGRGNFPPRFSGLQFPNYSSELNVNALELDDSALYLCASSLEGLAGVEQYFGPGTRLTVT.

The gene calls are TRBV30 and TRBJ2-5; TRBD1 aligns across 10 bases. J gave up 11 bases and V 3 bases, and 18 bases lay outside the gene matches. The CDR3 is 16 amino acids. In germline, CDR1 is GTSNPN, CDR2 SVGIG (reference sequence). CDR3 protein: CAWRRRSGTGAREQYF. The DNA of the CDR3 is TGTGCCTGGAGGAGGAGAAGCGGGACAGGGGCGAGGGAGCAGTACTTC.